The 13 T cell receptor beta chains below all came from one sample that was sequenced in a study of monozygotic twins with cystic fibrosis. The protocol was immunoSEQ multiplex PCR, while the TCRdb copy is restricted to in-frame clones and leaves out a portion. The sample has 20,000 to 25,000 clones; roughly 97% are singletons. The specimen was blood. These receptor sequences come from a girl aged 10-17 years with cystic fibrosis.

The J gene is TRBJ2-3, the V gene TRBV5-4; D tentatively reads TRBD1 or TRBD2 (5 bases each). Trimming took off 3 bases at V and 0 bases at J, with 14 bases between the two ends. The length of the CDR3 is 16 residues. Germline values: CDR1 SGHNT, CDR2 YYREEE (reference sequence). The CDR3 loop is CASSWVGVSSTDTQYF. The DNA for the CDR3 is TGTGCCAGCAGCTGGGTGGGGGTCTCTAGCACAGATACGCAGTATTTT.

The J gene is TRBJ1-1, the V gene TRBV7-9, with 8 bases lining up with TRBD1. The CDR3 runs to 16 residues. Germline-derived CDR1 and CDR2 are SEHNR and FQNEAQ (reference sequence). With 3 bases clipped from V and 6 bases from J, the junction kept 12 bases outside the gene matches. The CDR3: CASSFGQGIRSSEAFF. Here the CDR3 DNA reads TGTGCCAGCAGCTTCGGACAGGGCATAAGAAGCTCTGAAGCTTTCTTT.

The chain recombines TRBV13 with TRBJ2-3, with 12 bases identical to TRBD2. Germline lookup yields CDR1 PRHDT and CDR2 FYEKMQ (reference sequence). This CDR3 is built from 15 residues. The J segment lost 5 bases and the V segment lost 5 bases, leaving 5 bases of the junction unmatched. CDR3 DNA sequence: TGTGCCAGCAGCAAACTAGCGGGAGGCCGAGATACGCAGTATTTT. Amino acid sequence: CASSKLAGGRDTQYF.

The chain links TRBV7-2 to TRBJ2-7; D may be TRBD2 (5 bases). There are 13 residues in the CDR3. Per germline, CDR1 SGHTA and CDR2 FQGNSA. V lost 0 bases to trimming and J lost 2 bases, with 5 bases between them. CDR3 nucleotides: TGTGCCAGCAGCTTAGCTAGCGCCTACGAGCAGTACGTC. It yields the protein CASSLASAYEQYV.

The V gene is TRBV7-9, the J gene TRBJ2-1; 14 nucleotides line up with TRBD2. Germline values: CDR1 SEHNR, CDR2 FQNEAQ (reference sequence). The V and J ends lost 0 bases and 2 bases, in that order; junction bases with no gene match: 0. This CDR3 has 17 amino acids. CDR3 coding DNA: TGTGCCAGCAGCTTAGCGGGACTAGCGGGAGCCTACAATGAGCAGTTCTTC. It codes for CASSLAGLAGAYNEQFF. Supplemented by reference TRBV7-9 and TRBJ2-1, the full variable domain reads DTGVSQNPRHKITKRGQNVTFRCDPISEHNRLYWYRQTLGQGPEFLTYFQNEAQLEKSRLLSDRFSAERPKGSFSTLEIQRTEQGDSAMYLCASSLAGLAGAYNEQFFGPGTRLTVL.

The J gene is TRBJ2-1, the V gene TRBV7-9; D is unresolved. The CDR3 has 16 amino acids. V was trimmed by 7 bases and J by 5 bases, leaving 21 bases between them. CDR1 and CDR2 (germline): SEHNR, FQNEAQ (reference sequence). The CDR3 is CASTRLEGIINNEQFF. CDR3 coding DNA: TGTGCCAGCACGCGTTTAGAAGGTATCATCAACAATGAGCAGTTCTTC.

In DNA, the CDR3 is TGTGCCAGCAGTTACCGGGCTCAAAGAAACACCATATATTTT. This codes for CASSYRAQRNTIYF. V and J are TRBV28 and TRBJ1-3; the D is unclear. Trimming removed 4 bases from V and 5 bases from J, with 12 bases in between. This CDR3 spans 14 amino acids. Germline assignment: CDR1 MDHEN and CDR2 SYDVKM.

The CDR3, as DNA: TGTGCCAGCGCTAGGTCGGGGAATCAGCCCCAGCATTTT. Its protein product is CASARSGNQPQHF. The rearrangement links TRBV6-6 to TRBJ1-5; D gene uncertain. This CDR3 contains 13 residues. From germline, CDR1 is MNHNY and CDR2 SVGAGI (reference sequence). Trimming cost V 8 bases and J 4 bases, with 12 bases left between them.

The J gene is TRBJ1-2, the V gene TRBV30; D is unclear. The CDR3 spans 13 residues. Trimming shortened V by 1 base and J by 2 bases, and 8 bases separated the two germline ends. Germline V gives CDR1 GTSNPN, CDR2 SVGIG (reference sequence). The CDR3 DNA reads TGTGCCTGGAGTGGGCCAGAGAACTATGGCTACACCTTC. Its translation: CAWSGPENYGYTF.

The V call is TRBV27, the J call TRBJ2-5; TRBD1 matches 8 bases. CDR1 is MNHEY, CDR2 SMNVEV, per germline (reference sequence). Losses at the gene ends were 5 bases for V and 4 bases for J; bases not matched to a gene: 12. This CDR3 has 16 residues. The CDR3 sequence is CASSPRTGSPLETQYF. Here the CDR3 DNA reads TGTGCCAGCAGTCCGCGGACAGGGAGCCCCCTAGAGACCCAGTACTTC.

This sequence joins TRBV7-2 and TRBJ1-3; 7 nucleotides agree with TRBD1. V shed 5 bases, J shed 0 bases, and the junction held 16 bases outside the gene matches. The CDR3 is 19 residues long. Germline CDR1 SGHTA, CDR2 FQGNSA. The CDR3 loop is CASSLELQGLDTSGNTIYF. Here the CDR3 DNA reads TGTGCCAGCAGCCTGGAATTACAGGGGCTCGACACCTCTGGAAACACCATATATTTT.

The chain joins TRBV7-9 to TRBJ2-2; D not certain. Germline assignment: CDR1 SEHNR and CDR2 FQNEAQ (reference sequence). Trimming pared 6 bases from V and 5 bases from J, leaving 4 bases between. CDR3 length: 11 residues. The chain's CDR3 is CASSQTGELFF. The CDR3 region has the DNA TGTGCCAGCAGTCAAACCGGGGAGCTGTTTTTT.

The V call is TRBV9, the J call TRBJ1-2; tentatively, D is TRBD1 (5 bases). The CDR3 sequence is 15 residues long. V lost 4 bases, J lost 2 bases, and 15 bases lay in between. In germline, CDR1 is SGDLS, CDR2 YYNGEE. This CDR3 is CASSPPGTINYGYTF. CDR3 DNA sequence: TGTGCCAGCAGCCCCCCCGGGACGATCAACTATGGCTACACCTTC.